The 8 T cell receptor beta chains presented below share a single source sample, sequenced in a study of blood T cell repertoires in COVID-19 (dated by TCRdb to about 2020). The library was generated by the immunoSEQ multiplex PCR assay. Entries here come from immuneACCESS through TCRdb and include only in-frame sequences with V and J called. Some clones fail to appear in such tables; in the studies checked, an unresolved V gene covers under half of the shortfall, and the cause of the remainder is unknown. Counted in this sample were about 370,000 clones; 70% to 90% of them appeared once. The ten largest clones add up to about 2.9% of the sample. Sample: peripheral blood. The source is a woman under 40 with COVID-19, enrolled during active disease.

The chain is built from TRBV5-1 and TRBJ2-5; 7 bases align to TRBD2. This CDR3 contains 15 residues. Germline CDR1 SGHRS, CDR2 YFSETQ. Trimming cost V 4 bases and J 4 bases; bases outside gene matches: 10. CDR3: CASSPLGGNGETQYF. Written as DNA, the CDR3 is TGCGCCAGCAGCCCCCTGGGGGGGAATGGAGAGACCCAGTACTTC.

This clone was seen a single time. V usage is TRBV27 and J usage is TRBJ2-3; TRBD2 agrees at 12 bases. Looked up from germline, CDR1 is MNHEY and CDR2 is SMNVEV (reference sequence). The CDR3 has 18 residues. After removal of 8 bases from V and 0 bases from J, the junction contained 12 bases not matched to a gene. The CDR3 loop reads CASPRGASGRVSTDTQYF. The CDR3 DNA reads TGTGCCAGCCCGCGGGGGGCTAGCGGGAGGGTTAGCACAGATACGCAGTATTTT.

The V and J genes are TRBV5-4 and TRBJ1-1; 7 positions match TRBD1. J was trimmed by 1 base and V by 4 bases; bases with no gene match: 7. Per germline, CDR1 SGHNT and CDR2 YYREEE (reference sequence). The CDR3 consists of 15 residues. The CDR3 reads CASSVPGQTNTEAFF. DNA of the CDR3: TGTGCCAGCAGCGTGCCGGGACAGACGAACACTGAAGCTTTCTTT. Full variable domain (outside the CDR3, taken from reference TRBV5-4 and TRBJ1-1): ETGVTQSPTHLIKTRGQQVTLRCSSQSGHNTVSWYQQALGQGPQFIFQYYREEENGRGNFPPRFSGLQFPNYSSELNVNALELDDSALYLCASSVPGQTNTEAFFGQGTRLTVV.

The chain recombines TRBV2 with TRBJ1-4, with 10 positions matching TRBD1. Germline values: CDR1 SNHLY, CDR2 FYNNEI. V gave up 8 bases and J gave up 15 bases; unmatched junction bases: 9. CDR3 length: 12 amino acids. The CDR3 bases are TGTGCCAGCCGACAGGGGGCGAAATTGTTGTTTTTT. This gives the protein CASRQGAKLLFF.

This chain connects TRBV5-6 to TRBJ2-5; D is possibly TRBD2 (6 bases). CDR3 size: 13 residues. Germline loops: CDR1 SGHDT, CDR2 YYEEEE. With 2 bases removed from V and 4 bases from J, the gap between germline ends came to 9 bases. This CDR3 is CASSFASAETQYF. The CDR3 region has the DNA TGTGCCAGCAGCTTCGCTAGCGCAGAGACCCAGTACTTC. Using reference TRBV5-6 and TRBJ2-5 for the parts outside the CDR3, the full variable domain is DAGVTQSPTHLIKTRGQQVTLRCSPKSGHDTVSWYQQALGQGPQFIFQYYEEEERQRGNFPDRFSGHQFPNYSSELNVNALLLGDSALYLCASSFASAETQYFGPGTRLLVL.

The chain uses TRBV29-1 and TRBJ2-7; TRBD1 aligns across 8 bases. CDR1 SQVTM and CDR2 ANQGSEA come from the germline V gene. This CDR3 is 12 amino acids long. Losses at the gene ends were 6 bases for V and 7 bases for J; bases not matched to a gene: 8. CDR3 residues: CSVASGTGEQYV. The CDR3 nucleotides read TGCAGCGTCGCTTCCGGGACAGGTGAGCAGTACGTC.

The rearrangement links TRBV10-1 to TRBJ2-3; D is possibly TRBD1 (5 bases). Germline V lookup: CDR1 WNHNN, CDR2 SYGVQD (reference sequence). The CDR3 totals 16 residues. With 4 bases removed from V and 2 bases from J, the gap between germline ends came to 16 bases. The CDR3 coding sequence is TGCGCCAGCAGTGGACCGACAGTGGGCTACACAGATACGCAGTATTTT. Translating gives CASSGPTVGYTDTQYF.

V is TRBV7-9 and J is TRBJ2-3, with TRBD2 matching 8 bases. The trim removed 3 bases at V and 1 base at J, leaving 12 bases unmatched. Germline loops: CDR1 SEHNR, CDR2 FQNEAQ (reference sequence). CDR3 size: 18 residues. The CDR3 DNA is TGTGCCAGCAGCTTTGGTATCGGGAGCGGGGGCCGCACAGATACGCAGTATTTT. This translates into CASSFGIGSGGRTDTQYF.